This T cell receptor beta chain appears in the sequencing data of a study of T cells expressing NK-cell markers. TCRdb reprocessed the 5' RACE reads, keeping one entry per CDR3 protein, no DNA. The table for this sample gives some 600,000 distinct CDR3 sequences. The germline CDR1 and CDR2 sequences are MNHEY and SVGEGT. The CDR3 runs to 19 residues. Material for sequencing was blood T cells: a sorted CD56 or NKG2C T cell subset, CD4+ or CD8+ T cells, or bulk PBMC T cells (not recorded which). This chain joins TRBV6-2 or TRBV6-3 and TRBJ2-2; TCRdb gives TRBD2 as the D gene, but with no DNA this cannot be confirmed. The sequence came from a young man in good health. CDR3 protein: CASSYLVDLRETYTGELFF.